Sequencing of this TCR beta chain was carried out in a study of Ad26.COV2.S vaccination and SARS-CoV-2 variants. The CDR3 is 15 residues long. Germline trimming cut 1 base from V and 2 bases from J; bases unmatched to any gene: 5. Per the germline V gene, CDR1 is MNHEY and CDR2 is SMNVEV (reference sequence). Notes on this clone: Its antigen is currently unknown.

Profiled with immunoSEQ multiplex PCR; TCRdb holds only in-frame clones, not every one. The table has about half a million clones, 80% to 90% seen once; the top ten hold about 1.5%. Treatment given: 15 to 20 received Ad26.COV2.S at low or high dose, single or two shots; about 5 received placebo; per-sample allocation not given. On day 63 after the first injection, vaccine and placebo recipients gave samples. Study-level findings and limits: Quantification of TCR breadth and depth may have yielded underestimates of total T cell responses.

The clonotype was recovered from a person between 18 and 65 years old who received the Ad26.COV2.S COVID-19 vaccine or a placebo. Sample: peripheral blood, taken in a trial of Ad26.COV2.S vaccine versus placebo. This chain joins TRBV27 and TRBJ2-7; 7 bases match TRBD2. DNA for the CDR3: TGTGCCAGCAGTTTATATCCGGGGGGTACCTACGAGCAGTACTTC. Translated: CASSLYPGGTYEQYF.